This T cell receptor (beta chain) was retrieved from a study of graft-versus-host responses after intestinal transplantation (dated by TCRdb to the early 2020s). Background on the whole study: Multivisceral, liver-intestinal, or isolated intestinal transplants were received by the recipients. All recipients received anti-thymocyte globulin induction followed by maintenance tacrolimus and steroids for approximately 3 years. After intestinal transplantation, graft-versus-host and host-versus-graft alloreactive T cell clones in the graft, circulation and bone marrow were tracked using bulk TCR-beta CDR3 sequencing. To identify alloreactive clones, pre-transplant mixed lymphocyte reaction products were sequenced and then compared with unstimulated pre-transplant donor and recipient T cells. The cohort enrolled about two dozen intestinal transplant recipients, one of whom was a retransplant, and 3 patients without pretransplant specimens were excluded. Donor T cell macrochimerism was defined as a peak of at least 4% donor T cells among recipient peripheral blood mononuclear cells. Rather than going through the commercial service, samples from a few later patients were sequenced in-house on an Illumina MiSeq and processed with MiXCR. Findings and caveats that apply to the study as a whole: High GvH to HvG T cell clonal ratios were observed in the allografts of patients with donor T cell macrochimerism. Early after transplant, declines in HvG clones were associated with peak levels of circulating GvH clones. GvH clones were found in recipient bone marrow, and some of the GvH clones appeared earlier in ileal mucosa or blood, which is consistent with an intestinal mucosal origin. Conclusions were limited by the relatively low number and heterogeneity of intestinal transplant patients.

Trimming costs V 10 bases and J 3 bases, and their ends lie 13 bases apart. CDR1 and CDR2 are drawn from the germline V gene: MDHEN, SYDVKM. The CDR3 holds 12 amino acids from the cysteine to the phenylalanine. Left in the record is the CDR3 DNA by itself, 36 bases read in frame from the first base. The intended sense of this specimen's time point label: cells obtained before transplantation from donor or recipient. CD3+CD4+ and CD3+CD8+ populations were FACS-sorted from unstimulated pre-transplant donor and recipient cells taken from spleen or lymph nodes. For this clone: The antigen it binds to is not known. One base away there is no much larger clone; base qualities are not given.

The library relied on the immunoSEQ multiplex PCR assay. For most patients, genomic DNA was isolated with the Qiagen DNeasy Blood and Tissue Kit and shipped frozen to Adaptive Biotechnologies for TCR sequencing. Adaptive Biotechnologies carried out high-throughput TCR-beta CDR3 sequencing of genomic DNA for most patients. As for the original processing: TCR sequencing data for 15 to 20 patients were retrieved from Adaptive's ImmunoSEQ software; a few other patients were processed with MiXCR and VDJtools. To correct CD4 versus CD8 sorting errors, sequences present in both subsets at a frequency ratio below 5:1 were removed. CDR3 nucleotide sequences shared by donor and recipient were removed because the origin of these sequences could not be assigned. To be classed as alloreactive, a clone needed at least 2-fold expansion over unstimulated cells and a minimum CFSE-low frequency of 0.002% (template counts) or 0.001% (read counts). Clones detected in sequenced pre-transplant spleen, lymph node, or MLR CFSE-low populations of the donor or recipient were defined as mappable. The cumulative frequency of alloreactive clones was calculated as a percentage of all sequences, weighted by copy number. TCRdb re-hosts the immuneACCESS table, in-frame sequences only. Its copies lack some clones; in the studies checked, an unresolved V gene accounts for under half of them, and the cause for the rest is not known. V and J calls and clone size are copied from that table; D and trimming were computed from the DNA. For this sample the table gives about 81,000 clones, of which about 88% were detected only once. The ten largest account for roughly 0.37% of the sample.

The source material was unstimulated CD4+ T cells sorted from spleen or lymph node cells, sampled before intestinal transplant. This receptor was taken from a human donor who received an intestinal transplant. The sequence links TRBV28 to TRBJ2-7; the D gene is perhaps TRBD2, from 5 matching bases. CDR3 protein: CATSQRNYEQYF. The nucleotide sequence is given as TGTGCCACCTCGCAGCGGAACTACGAGCAGTACTTC.